Listed below are T cell receptor beta chains from one sample, sequenced in a study of blood T cell repertoires in COVID-19. Repertoires were generated with immunoSEQ multiplex PCR, while TCRdb's copy carries only in-frame clones and drops some. This table holds some 240,000 clones, about 79% found once. Specimen: peripheral blood. Receptors were obtained from a woman aged 40 to 50 who had recovered from COVID-19. The CDR3 runs from the conserved cysteine through the conserved F or W. The D gene is left open where the match is weak. The listing skips clone size in some rows; elsewhere it reads once, few, many or a size class.

abundance	d_gene	v_gene	j_gene	CDR3nt	CDR3aa
-	TRBD2	TRBV2	TRBJ2-1	TGTGCCAGCAGTGGGACTAGCGGGCCACACGGCGAGCAGTTCTTC	CASSGTSGPHGEQFF
-	TRBD2	TRBV6-5	TRBJ2-7	TGTGCCAGCGTTAGCGGGGGGGCATCCTACGAGCAGTACTTC	CASVSGGASYEQYF
-	TRBD2	TRBV7-2	TRBJ2-3	TGTGCCAGCAGCTCCAACCTAGCGGGGGGGCCGACAGATACGCAGTATTTT	CASSSNLAGGPTDTQYF
-	-	TRBV5-1	TRBJ1-3	TGCGCCTCCCGGCAGGGTAGTAGCTCTGGAAACACCATATATTTT	CASRQGSSSGNTIYF
-	-	TRBV4-1	TRBJ2-7	TGCGCCAGCAGCCAAGATACCTTTCTTACCAGCTCCTACGAGCAGTACTTC	CASSQDTFLTSSYEQYF
-	-	TRBV3-1/TRBV3-2	TRBJ2-7	TGTGCCAGCAGCCCCCTGGGCCCGACCCACTACGAGCAGTACTTC	CASSPLGPTHYEQYF
-	-	TRBV2	TRBJ2-3	TGTGCCAGCAGTGCGGACAATCCTAGCACAGATACGCAGTATTTT	CASSADNPSTDTQYF
-	-	TRBV6-5	TRBJ1-2	TGTGCCAGCAGTTACGGCACTAACTATGGCTACACCTTC	CASSYGTNYGYTF
-	-	TRBV6-6	TRBJ1-5	TGTGCCAGCAGTTTAAATGCCGGGGAGAATCAGCCCCAGCATTTT	CASSLNAGENQPQHF
-	TRBD2	TRBV10-3	TRBJ2-2	TGTGCCATCAGCAGCGGGGTGGGCGGGGAGCTGTTTTTT	CAISSGVGGELFF
few	-	TRBV7-2	TRBJ2-3	TGTGCCAGTGCTGGCGGGCCGAACACAGATACGCAGTATTTT	CASAGGPNTDTQYF
-	TRBD1	TRBV7-9	TRBJ1-6	TGTGCCAGCAGCTCGACAGGGGACGGTAATTCACCCCTCCACTTT	CASSSTGDGNSPLHF
-	-	TRBV6-5	TRBJ1-2	TGTGCCAGCACCCAAGACAGGAACTATGGCTACACCTTC	CASTQDRNYGYTF
-	-	TRBV6-2/TRBV6-3	TRBJ2-7	TGTGCCAGCAGCCTACTTCGAAATTGGGGAGGCTACGAGCAGTACTTC	CASSLLRNWGGYEQYF
-	TRBD1	TRBV3-1/TRBV3-2	TRBJ1-2	TGTGCCAGCAGCCTTCCGGGACAGGGGTTTGGCTACACCTTC	CASSLPGQGFGYTF
-	-	TRBV10-1	TRBJ2-1	TGCGCCAGCAGTGAGCCGACAACGCAAAAGCAGTTCTTC	CASSEPTTQKQFF
medium-sized	TRBD2	TRBV4-2	TRBJ2-5	TGTGCCAGCAGCCAAGATCCAGCGGGGTCGGCAGAGACCCAGTACTTC	CASSQDPAGSAETQYF
-	TRBD1	TRBV30	TRBJ1-1	TGTGCCTGGAGTCAACCCCGGACAGGACAAAACACTGAAGCTTTCTTT	CAWSQPRTGQNTEAFF
-	TRBD1	TRBV4-1	TRBJ2-7	TGCGCCAGCAGCCAAGAAAAAAGGGACAGGGACTACGAGCAGTACTTC	CASSQEKRDRDYEQYF